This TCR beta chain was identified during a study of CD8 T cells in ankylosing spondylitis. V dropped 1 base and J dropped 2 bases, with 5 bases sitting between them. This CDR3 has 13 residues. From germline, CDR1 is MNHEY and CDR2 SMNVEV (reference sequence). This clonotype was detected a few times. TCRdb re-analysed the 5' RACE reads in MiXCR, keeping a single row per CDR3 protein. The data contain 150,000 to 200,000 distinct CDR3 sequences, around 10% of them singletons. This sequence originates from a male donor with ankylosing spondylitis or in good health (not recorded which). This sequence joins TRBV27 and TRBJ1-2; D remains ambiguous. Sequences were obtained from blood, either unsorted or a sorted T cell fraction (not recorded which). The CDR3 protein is CASSLYVNYGYTF. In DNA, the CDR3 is TGTGCCAGCAGTTTATACGTAAACTATGGCTACACCTTC.